This entry lists 25 T cell receptor beta chains sequenced from one sample in a study of Tregs in tolerant kidney transplant recipients (dated by TCRdb to between 2018 and 2021). The protocol used for the library was the immunoSEQ multiplex PCR assay. TCRdb mirrors the immuneACCESS table, restricted to in-frame sequences. Some clones are absent from its copies; in checked studies, under half trace to an unresolved V gene, and the reason for the others is unknown. This sample's table lists 30,000 to 40,000 clones. 1.8% of the sample lies in the top ten. The transplants used related donors along with nonmyeloablative bone marrow transplantation, and in the human trials mixed chimerism was transient. Sequenced material: CD4+ T cells from blood (PBMCs), taken 24 months after the transplant. The receptors were sampled from a human patient who received a combined kidney and bone marrow transplant. Post transplant, some T cells may arise from the graft donor.

About this clone: The read is 3 residues too short to cover the CDR3 end, so that end is filled in from the germline J gene. The genes are TRBV5-1 and TRBJ1-2; D might be TRBD1 (6 bases). Germline V gene data show CDR1 as SGHRS and CDR2 as YFSETQ. The CDR3 runs 15 residues. V dropped 3 bases and J dropped 5 bases, with 17 bases sitting between them. The DNA read from the CDR3 is TGCGCCAGCAGCTACGGGACACCCTTTCGGTATGGC. It encodes CASSYGTPFRYG. The full CDR3 is CASSYGTPFRYGYTF.

On this clone itself: The observed sequence ends 3 residues before the CDR3 terminus, with the missing tail filled in from the germline J gene. The genes are TRBV10-1 and TRBJ2-3; TRBD2 matches at 7 bases. The J segment lost 4 bases and the V segment lost 3 bases, leaving 10 bases of the junction unmatched. This CDR3 comprises 16 residues. Germline lookup yields CDR1 WNHNN and CDR2 SYGVQD (reference sequence). The CDR3 DNA, read in part, is TGCGCCAGCAGTGACCCTAGCGGCTCGAAAGCAGATACG. Translating it yields CASSDPSGSKADT. The whole CDR3 sequence reads CASSDPSGSKADTQYF.

The CDR3 bases that were read are TGTGCCAGTAGGACGACAGGCAGTAATTCACCC. Translated: CASRTTGSNSP. The CDR3 reads in full as CASRTTGSNSPLHF. V is TRBV19 and J is TRBJ1-6; a weak D match, TRBD1 (6 bases). The observed sequence ends 3 residues before the CDR3 terminus, with the missing tail filled in from the germline J gene. Germline CDR1 LNHDA, CDR2 SQIVND (reference sequence). V was clipped by 6 bases and J by 6 bases, with 12 bases between them. The CDR3 runs to 14 residues.

Concerning this clone itself: The read comes to an end 3 residues before the CDR3 does, leaving the germline J gene to fill in the end. The rearrangement links TRBV10-1 to TRBJ2-7; 7 positions match TRBD1. Germline V gene data show CDR1 as WNHNN and CDR2 as SYGVQD (reference sequence). This CDR3 has 13 residues. The J segment lost 2 bases and the V segment lost 8 bases, leaving 6 bases of the junction unmatched. The covered CDR3 bases are TGCGCCAGCTCCCCGGGACAGACCTACGAG. Translated: CASSPGQTYE. The whole CDR3 is CASSPGQTYEQYF.

Remarks on this clone: Read sequence stops 3 residues before the CDR3 end, and the germline J gene provides the missing end. The chain is built from TRBV2 and TRBJ2-3; D is ambiguous. Between the trimmed V and J ends, which lost 0 bases and 0 bases, there was a span of 7 bases. CDR1 and CDR2 (germline): SNHLY, FYNNEI. The CDR3 spans 15 residues. Partial CDR3 DNA: TGTGCCAGCAGTGAAGCTACGACTAGCACAGATACG. This sequence encodes CASSEATTSTDT. The complete CDR3 protein is CASSEATTSTDTQYF.

About this clone: The read comes to an end 3 residues before the CDR3 does, leaving the germline J gene to fill in the end. The chain has TRBV18 and TRBJ1-2, with TRBD1 identical over 8 bases. The CDR3 totals 14 residues. Looked up from germline, CDR1 is KGHSH and CDR2 is LQKENI. The CDR3 loop is CASSPDRALKGYTF. The CDR3 DNA, read in part, is TGTGCCAGCTCACCGGACAGGGCTTTGAAAGGC.

Remarks on this clone: The read terminates 3 residues ahead of where the CDR3 ends, so the germline J gene completes it. This chain uses TRBV5-1 with TRBJ2-1, with D perhaps TRBD1 (5 bases). Per germline, CDR1 SGHRS and CDR2 YFSETQ. The V and J ends lost 4 bases and 0 bases respectively, with 17 bases between them. This CDR3 has 17 residues. The CDR3 spells CASSQEGRAHSYNEQFF. The CDR3 bases that were read are TGCGCCAGCAGCCAAGAAGGCAGGGCGCACTCCTACAATGAG.

A word on this clone: Read coverage stops 3 residues before the CDR3 terminus; the germline J gene supplies the remainder. The chain carries TRBV20-1 and TRBJ2-7, with 7 bases fitting TRBD1. This CDR3 is built from 14 residues. Losses at the gene ends were 6 bases for V and 5 bases for J; bases not matched to a gene: 13. Germline values: CDR1 DFQATT, CDR2 SNEGSKA (reference sequence). CDR3 loop: CSAKGARPGHEQYF. CDR3 DNA, as far as it was read: TGCAGTGCCAAGGGGGCGCGGCCGGGCCACGAG.

The CDR3 loop reads CSARDPKPGDYTEAFF. Partial CDR3 DNA: TGCAGTGCTAGAGACCCCAAACCTGGGGACTACACTGAA. The rearrangement joins TRBV20-1 to TRBJ1-1; perhaps TRBD1 as D (5 bases). The sequence runs out 3 residues before the end of the CDR3; the remainder is reconstructed from the germline J gene. CDR3 length: 16 residues. CDR1 and CDR2 from the germline V gene are DFQATT and SNEGSKA (reference sequence). Trimming removed 0 bases from V and 3 bases from J, with 17 bases in between.

For this clone: The CDR3 end lies 3 residues beyond the end of the read and is filled in from the germline J gene. The rearrangement uses TRBV5-1 and TRBJ2-5; tentative D call: TRBD2 (6 bases). CDR3 length equals 14 residues. Trimming took off 2 bases at V and 5 bases at J, with 13 bases between the two ends. In germline, CDR1 is SGHRS, CDR2 YFSETQ. The CDR3 DNA, read in part, is TGCGCCAGCAGCTTAACAAGAGGAGGGGAGACC. It encodes CASSLTRGGET. The whole CDR3 sequence is CASSLTRGGETQYF.

Details on this clone: The read ends 3 residues before the CDR3 terminus; that terminus is restored from the germline J gene. The rearrangement uses TRBV19 and TRBJ2-5, with unresolved D. The CDR3 has 13 amino acids. V gave up 7 bases and J gave up 5 bases, with 14 bases separating them. Germline values: CDR1 LNHDA, CDR2 SQIVND (reference sequence). The sequenced part of the CDR3 DNA is TGTGCCAGTACTCCGGGTGTCTGGGAGACC. Its protein product is CASTPGVWET. The whole CDR3 protein reads CASTPGVWETQYF.

To note about this clone: The read halts 3 residues ahead of the CDR3 end, with the missing end drawn from the germline J gene. The chain combines TRBV5-1 with TRBJ1-4; 7 nucleotides match TRBD1. The germline gives CDR1 SGHRS, CDR2 YFSETQ. V dropped 2 bases and J dropped 4; count of bases not matched to a gene: 8. The CDR3 has 16 residues. CDR3 protein: CASSFGGNRGNEKLFF. The part of the CDR3 DNA that was read is TGCGCCAGCAGCTTCGGTGGGAACAGGGGTAATGAAAAA.

As for this clone: The read falls 3 residues short of the CDR3 end, and the missing part is taken from the germline J gene. The chain uses TRBV6-2 or TRBV6-3 and TRBJ2-7, with D unresolved. CDR1 is MNHEY and CDR2 is SVGEGT in the germline V gene. The CDR3 sequence is 14 residues long. Deletions cut 4 bases from V and 2 bases from J, with 12 bases between. This CDR3 is CASSSLTGPYEQYF. Incomplete CDR3 DNA: TGTGCCAGCAGTTCCTTAACGGGTCCCTACGAG.

A word on this clone: Read sequence stops 3 residues before the CDR3 end, and the germline J gene provides the missing end. The J gene is TRBJ1-1, the V gene TRBV5-1; TRBD1 aligns across 8 bases. Per the germline V gene, CDR1 is SGHRS and CDR2 is YFSETQ. CDR3 size: 14 residues. V trimming: 4 bases; J trimming: 4 bases; junction bases outside the gene matches: 6. The sequenced part of the CDR3 DNA is TGCGCCAGCAGCGGGGACAGGAGGTTCACTGAA. This encodes CASSGDRRFTE. The CDR3 in its entirety is CASSGDRRFTEAFF. Combining the CDR3 with reference TRBV5-1 and TRBJ1-1 gives the whole variable domain KAGVTQTPRYLIKTRGQQVTLSCSPISGHRSVSWYQQTPGQGLQFLFEYFSETQRNKGNFPGRFSGRQFSNSRSEMNVSTLELGDSALYLCASSGDRRFTEAFFGQGTRLTVV.

Comment on this clone: The read is 3 residues too short to cover the CDR3 end, so that end is filled in from the germline J gene. This chain connects TRBV14 to TRBJ1-1, with D hard to call. CDR1 is SGHDN and CDR2 is FVKESK in the germline V gene. The ends were cut back, 2 bases at V and 1 base at J, with 8 bases in the middle. The CDR3 contains 14 residues. Partial CDR3 DNA: TGTGCCAGCAGCCAATTTTTATCGAACACTGAA. Its translation: CASSQFLSNTE. The CDR3 as a whole reads CASSQFLSNTEAFF.

Comments on this clone: The CDR3 extends 3 residues past the end of the read, so its final part is completed from the germline J gene. The chain links TRBV19 to TRBJ2-3; the D gene is possibly TRBD2 (6 bases). Germline CDR1 reads LNHDA; CDR2 reads SQIVND (reference sequence). V was trimmed by 10 bases and J by 4 bases, leaving 21 bases between them. This CDR3 contains 15 residues. CDR3 region: CATSNAGSRADTQYF. The part of the CDR3 DNA that was read is TGTGCCACCTCAAATGCGGGATCTCGGGCAGATACG. Complete variable domain (other parts from reference TRBV19 and TRBJ2-3): DGGITQSPKYLFRKEGQNVTLSCEQNLNHDAMYWYRQDPGQGLRLIYYSQIVNDFQKGDIAEGYSVSREKKESFPLTVTSAQKNPTAFYLCATSNAGSRADTQYFGPGTRLTVL.

For this clone: Sequencing ends 3 residues short of the CDR3 end; the germline J gene provides the rest. V usage is TRBV18 and J usage is TRBJ1-2; D perhaps matches TRBD1 (6 bases). Per germline, CDR1 KGHSH and CDR2 LQKENI. This CDR3 has 12 residues. This CDR3 is CASSLTGLGYTF. Partial CDR3 DNA: TGTGCCAGCTCCCTAACAGGGTTAGGC. The entire variable domain, with the rest obtained from reference TRBV18 and TRBJ1-2, is as follows: NAGVMQNPRHLVRRRGQEARLRCSPMKGHSHVYWYRQLPEEGLKFMVYLQKENIIDESGMPKERFSAEFPKEGPSILRIQQVVRGDSAAYFCASSLTGLGYTFGSGTRLTVV.

With regard to this clone: The missing CDR3 end, 3 residues past where the read stops, is filled in from the germline J gene. V gene TRBV5-1 combines with J gene TRBJ2-7, with TRBD1 matching over 9 bases. The CDR3 extends over 13 amino acids. V shed 4 bases and J 6 bases; nucleotides not matched to a gene: 5. CDR1 is SGHRS, CDR2 YFSETQ, per germline. CDR3 DNA (partial): TGCGCCAGCAGCAATCGACAGGGGGTCGAG. As protein: CASSNRQGVE. The whole CDR3 sequence reads CASSNRQGVEQYF.

As concerns this clone: The sequenced fragment ends 3 residues before the CDR3 boundary, so the rest is inferred from the germline J gene. V is TRBV7-3 and J is TRBJ2-1; TRBD2 matches 7 bases. The J segment lost 5 bases and the V segment lost 2 bases, leaving 6 bases of the junction unmatched. This CDR3 has 15 residues. The germline gives CDR1 SGHTA, CDR2 FQGTGA. The CDR3 loop is CASSLAAGTHNEQFF. The sequenced part of the CDR3 DNA is TGTGCCAGCAGCTTAGCAGCGGGAACTCACAATGAG.

As regards this clone: The CDR3 end falls 3 residues outside the read, so it is completed with the germline J gene. The chain uses TRBV30 and TRBJ1-1; D is unclear. CDR1 and CDR2 (germline): GTSNPN, SVGIG (reference sequence). This CDR3 is 14 amino acids long. V lost 3 bases and J 1 base, leaving 12 bases between the germline ends. The part of the CDR3 DNA that was read is TGTGCCTGGAGAGGAGGGTCTTGGAACACTGAA. The encoded protein is CAWRGGSWNTE. The CDR3, in full, reads CAWRGGSWNTEAFF.

Turning to this clone: The read ends 3 residues before the CDR3 terminus; that terminus is restored from the germline J gene. This rearrangement joins TRBV18 to TRBJ2-3; 7 bases are shared with TRBD1. Germline CDR1 reads KGHSH; CDR2 reads LQKENI. This CDR3 has 16 residues. Germline trimming cut 6 bases from V and 4 bases from J; bases unmatched to any gene: 13. The part of the CDR3 DNA that was read is TGTGCCAGCTCTGTACAGGGGCCCCGCGTCGCAGATACG. This gives the protein CASSVQGPRVADT. The entire CDR3 reads CASSVQGPRVADTQYF. The entire variable domain, with the rest obtained from reference TRBV18 and TRBJ2-3, is as follows: NAGVMQNPRHLVRRRGQEARLRCSPMKGHSHVYWYRQLPEEGLKFMVYLQKENIIDESGMPKERFSAEFPKEGPSILRIQQVVRGDSAAYFCASSVQGPRVADTQYFGPGTRLTVL.

Turning to this clone: Sequencing ends 3 residues short of the CDR3 end; the germline J gene provides the rest. The rearrangement uses TRBV10-2 and TRBJ2-2, with a tentative D call TRBD2 (6 bases). CDR3 size: 18 residues. Trimming took 0 bases from V and 6 from J, leaving 20 bases between them. Germline V gene lookup returns CDR1 WSHSY and CDR2 SAAADI. The CDR3 loop is CASSESFGSASVAGELFF. CDR3 DNA, as far as it was read: TGCGCCAGCAGTGAGTCTTTTGGATCGGCTAGCGTGGCCGGGGAG.

This chain's CDR3 is CSASATTSYEQYF. CDR3 DNA, as far as it was read: TGCAGTGCCAGCGCCACCACCTCCTACGAG. The chain carries TRBV20-1 and TRBJ2-7; D ambiguous. Sequencing ends 3 residues short of the CDR3 end; the germline J gene provides the rest. This CDR3 contains 13 residues. Germline-derived CDR1 and CDR2 are DFQATT and SNEGSKA (reference sequence). V was shortened by 6 bases and J by 0 bases, with 12 bases between the two germline ends.

In regard to this clone: The read ends 3 residues before the CDR3 terminus; that terminus is restored from the germline J gene. Other nucleotide sequences in the sample specify the same CDR3. This sequence joins TRBV11-2 and TRBJ2-5, with D unresolved. V was shortened by 5 bases and J by 3 bases, with 7 bases between the two germline ends. The germline gives CDR1 SGHAT, CDR2 FQNNGV. This CDR3 comprises 12 residues. Partial CDR3 DNA: TGTGCCAGCAGCCTATATGAAGAGACC. Residues: CASSLYEET. In full, the CDR3 is CASSLYEETQYF.

Points on this clone: The CDR3 goes on 3 residues after the read ends, and that part is filled in from the germline J gene. The chain combines TRBV7-9 with TRBJ2-1; TRBD1 matches at 9 bases. Trimming cost V 5 bases and J 8 bases; bases outside gene matches: 10. This CDR3 has 15 amino acids. Germline values: CDR1 SEHNR, CDR2 FQNEAQ (reference sequence). This CDR3 is CASSPWTGDVDEQFF. The sequenced CDR3 bases are TGTGCCAGCAGCCCCTGGACAGGGGACGTCGATGAG.